This T cell receptor (beta chain) was identified during a study of cytomegalovirus exposure and HLA in healthy donors. Findings and limits, study-wide: Association of some 18,000 TCR beta sequences with HLA alleles was found at 0.05 false discovery rate in a later analysis. The productive fraction for most TCR beta V segments was about 87% or about 30% in an earlier analysis. Listed as cytomegalovirus-associated were 150 to 200 TCR beta chains. Presence/absence analyses assumed roughly uniform sequencing depth across donors, which may not hold.

The CDR3 runs to 14 residues. V was shortened by 4 bases and J by 1 base, with 11 bases between the two germline ends. Per germline, CDR1 SGHRS and CDR2 YFSETQ. The PCR had 60 Vbeta and 13 Jbeta primers. Produced via immunoSEQ multiplex PCR; TCRdb's table is partial and in-frame only. In the table there are around 100,000 clones, roughly 76% of which are singletons. Concerning this clone itself: The antigen is not known.

The chain uses TRBV5-1 and TRBJ2-5; possibly TRBD2 for D (6 bases). The receptor's source is a man aged 35 to 55 in good health and CMV-seronegative. Sequencing was performed on PBMCs. As DNA, the CDR3 is TGCGCCAGCAGCGACCGGGACTCCCAAGAGACCCAGTACTTC. It is translated as CASSDRDSQETQYF. Full variable domain (missing parts from reference TRBV5-1 and TRBJ2-5): KAGVTQTPRYLIKTRGQQVTLSCSPISGHRSVSWYQQTPGQGLQFLFEYFSETQRNKGNFPGRFSGRQFSNSRSEMNVSTLELGDSALYLCASSDRDSQETQYFGPGTRLLVL.